A selection of T cell receptor beta chains follows, all from one sample in a study of human T cells and chemical hapten exposure. TCRdb recomputed calls from the RACE reads with MiXCR, one row per CDR3 protein. Counted here are some 100,000 distinct CDR3 sequences, about a tenth occurring once; the ten biggest clones make up 2.5% to 3.5%. The sample consisted of whole blood, taken in connection with sensitization to the hapten diphenylcyclopropenone (DPC). The source is a woman aged 40 to 55 with alopecia areata. Some clones in this sample may be carry-over from other donors' samples. Each CDR3 is given with its conserved first and last residue. Fields, in order: clone size, D gene, V gene, J gene, CDR3 DNA, CDR3 protein. A D gene is named only where the DNA matches it firmly. Some rows mark clone size as missing; the rest say once, few, many or name a class of expanded clone.

clone_size: many; d_call: NA; v_call: TRBV20-1; j_call: TRBJ2-5; cdr3_nt: TGCAGTGCTAGAGATCTTGAGGAGACCCAGTACTTC; cdr3_aa: CSARDLEETQYF
clone_size: NA; d_call: NA; v_call: TRBV11-3; j_call: TRBJ1-1; cdr3_nt: TGTGCCAGCAGCTTAGAATCTGGCACTGAAGCTTTCTTT; cdr3_aa: CASSLESGTEAFF
clone_size: NA; d_call: NA; v_call: TRBV6-1; j_call: TRBJ1-2; cdr3_nt: TGTGCCAGCAGTGAAGTCGAGGGATCTAACTATGGCTACACCTTC; cdr3_aa: CASSEVEGSNYGYTF
clone_size: NA; d_call: TRBD2; v_call: TRBV5-1; j_call: TRBJ2-7; cdr3_nt: TGCGCCAGCAGCCTGCAAACCTCGGGACTAGCGGGGGGGTCCTACGAGCAGTACTTC; cdr3_aa: CASSLQTSGLAGGSYEQYF
clone_size: NA; d_call: TRBD2; v_call: TRBV5-1; j_call: TRBJ2-1; cdr3_nt: TGCGCCAGCAGCTTACTAGCGGGGGGCGGATCCAATGAGCAGTTCTTC; cdr3_aa: CASSLLAGGGSNEQFF
clone_size: few; d_call: TRBD1; v_call: TRBV20-1; j_call: TRBJ2-7; cdr3_nt: TGCAGTGCAACGGGACAGGGTTTTTCCTACGAGCAGTACTTC; cdr3_aa: CSATGQGFSYEQYF
clone_size: many; d_call: NA; v_call: TRBV3-1; j_call: TRBJ2-5; cdr3_nt: TGTGCCAGCAGTTTTCACCGGAACCAAGAGACCCAGTACTTC; cdr3_aa: CASSFHRNQETQYF
clone_size: few; d_call: TRBD2; v_call: TRBV9; j_call: TRBJ2-7; cdr3_nt: TGTGCCAGCAGCGTAGGACTAGCGGGGGAGCAGTACTTC; cdr3_aa: CASSVGLAGEQYF
clone_size: many; d_call: NA; v_call: TRBV27; j_call: TRBJ1-4; cdr3_nt: TGTGCCAGCAGTTTACGGTGGCAGAAGAATGAAAAACTGTTTTTT; cdr3_aa: CASSLRWQKNEKLFF
clone_size: NA; d_call: NA; v_call: TRBV4-2; j_call: TRBJ1-1; cdr3_nt: TGTGCCAGCAGCCAACGATACGGGAACACTGAAGCTTTCTTT; cdr3_aa: CASSQRYGNTEAFF
clone_size: few; d_call: TRBD1; v_call: TRBV9; j_call: TRBJ1-2; cdr3_nt: TGTGCCAGCAGCGTAGGGGACAGGAAGGGGTATGGCTACACCTTC; cdr3_aa: CASSVGDRKGYGYTF
clone_size: many; d_call: TRBD1; v_call: TRBV10-3; j_call: TRBJ1-5; cdr3_nt: TGTGCCATCAGCCGACAGGGAGGGGGTCAGCCCCAGCATTTT; cdr3_aa: CAISRQGGGQPQHF
clone_size: many; d_call: TRBD1; v_call: TRBV7-6; j_call: TRBJ1-5; cdr3_nt: TGTGCCAGCAGCTTAGATCCAGGGGGAAATCAGCCCCAGCATTTT; cdr3_aa: CASSLDPGGNQPQHF
clone_size: many; d_call: NA; v_call: TRBV5-4; j_call: TRBJ1-5; cdr3_nt: TGTGCCAGCAGCTTTGGGGGGGTTGGTCAGCCCCAGCATTTT; cdr3_aa: CASSFGGVGQPQHF
clone_size: many; d_call: NA; v_call: TRBV7-8; j_call: TRBJ2-1; cdr3_nt: TGTGCCAGCAGCTTCATACGGAGCACAAGAGAGCAGTTCTTC; cdr3_aa: CASSFIRSTREQFF
clone_size: NA; d_call: NA; v_call: TRBV6-1; j_call: TRBJ1-1; cdr3_nt: TGTGCCAGCAGTGAGTATCTGGGAGTACGTGAAGCTTTCTTT; cdr3_aa: CASSEYLGVREAFF
clone_size: many; d_call: TRBD1; v_call: TRBV6-2/TRBV6-3; j_call: TRBJ1-5; cdr3_nt: TGTGCCAGCAGTCCTTGGGGACAGGGGGCAAGGAATCAGCCCCAGCATTTT; cdr3_aa: CASSPWGQGARNQPQHF
clone_size: many; d_call: TRBD1; v_call: TRBV7-2; j_call: TRBJ2-7; cdr3_nt: TGTGCCAGCAGCTTCGCTGGGACAGGGTTCTACGAGCAGTACTTC; cdr3_aa: CASSFAGTGFYEQYF
clone_size: few; d_call: TRBD2; v_call: TRBV9; j_call: TRBJ2-7; cdr3_nt: TGTGCCAGCAGCTCACAGGTAGCGGGGCCCTACGAGCAGTACTTC; cdr3_aa: CASSSQVAGPYEQYF
clone_size: NA; d_call: NA; v_call: TRBV9; j_call: TRBJ1-1; cdr3_nt: TGTGCCAGCAGCGTGGGCAGTCGAGCCAAAGTCTTCTTT; cdr3_aa: CASSVGSRAKVFF
clone_size: many; d_call: NA; v_call: TRBV10-3; j_call: TRBJ1-2; cdr3_nt: TGTGCCATCAACGAGCCCGGGACTACTAACTATGGCTACACCTTC; cdr3_aa: CAINEPGTTNYGYTF
clone_size: NA; d_call: NA; v_call: TRBV6-5; j_call: TRBJ2-7; cdr3_nt: TGTGCCAGCAGTTACAGCGGACACGAGCAGTACTTC; cdr3_aa: CASSYSGHEQYF
clone_size: NA; d_call: NA; v_call: TRBV7-7; j_call: TRBJ2-7; cdr3_nt: TGTGCCAGCAGCGAGGATGGACGCGAGCAGTACTTC; cdr3_aa: CASSEDGREQYF
clone_size: many; d_call: TRBD1; v_call: TRBV10-3; j_call: TRBJ2-3; cdr3_nt: TGTGCCACCCGACAGGGTGTTACAGATACGCAGTATTTT; cdr3_aa: CATRQGVTDTQYF
clone_size: NA; d_call: NA; v_call: TRBV24-1; j_call: TRBJ1-2; cdr3_nt: TGTGCCACCAGTGAGACGACTTTGGAGTATGGCTACACCTTC; cdr3_aa: CATSETTLEYGYTF
clone_size: few; d_call: TRBD1; v_call: TRBV5-1; j_call: TRBJ2-6; cdr3_nt: TGCGCCAGCAGCTCGGGACAGGGGGACACTGGGGCCAACGTCCTGACTTTC; cdr3_aa: CASSSGQGDTGANVLTF
clone_size: many; d_call: NA; v_call: TRBV24-1; j_call: TRBJ1-1; cdr3_nt: TGTGCCACCAGCCACAGGGTGGGGACTGAAGCTTTCTTT; cdr3_aa: CATSHRVGTEAFF
clone_size: NA; d_call: TRBD1; v_call: TRBV4-3; j_call: TRBJ1-1; cdr3_nt: TGCGCCAGCAGCCAAGGAAGGGGGCCCAACACTGAAGCTTTCTTT; cdr3_aa: CASSQGRGPNTEAFF
clone_size: many; d_call: TRBD1; v_call: TRBV12-3/TRBV12-4; j_call: TRBJ2-7; cdr3_nt: TGTGCCAGCAGTTTAGGCGACAGGGGATTACGCGAGCAGTACTTC; cdr3_aa: CASSLGDRGLREQYF
clone_size: many; d_call: TRBD1; v_call: TRBV20-1; j_call: TRBJ1-1; cdr3_nt: TGCAGTGCTAGGTTGACAGGGGGAGCTGAAGCTTTCTTT; cdr3_aa: CSARLTGGAEAFF
clone_size: NA; d_call: NA; v_call: TRBV12-5; j_call: TRBJ1-1; cdr3_nt: TGTGCTAGTGGCCGAGACAGGAGTGTAGCTTTCTTT; cdr3_aa: CASGRDRSVAFF
clone_size: many; d_call: TRBD1; v_call: TRBV6-5; j_call: TRBJ1-5; cdr3_nt: TGTGCCAGCAGTTACTCTCGCCAGACAGGGAGCAATCAGCCCCAGCATTTT; cdr3_aa: CASSYSRQTGSNQPQHF
clone_size: few; d_call: TRBD2; v_call: TRBV4-2; j_call: TRBJ2-1; cdr3_nt: TGTGCCAGCAGCCTAGGGGCTAGCGGAATCTACAATGAGCAGTTCTTC; cdr3_aa: CASSLGASGIYNEQFF
clone_size: many; d_call: TRBD1; v_call: TRBV18; j_call: TRBJ1-1; cdr3_nt: TGTGCCAGCTCACCCCGGGACAGGCCGAACACTGAAGCTTTCTTT; cdr3_aa: CASSPRDRPNTEAFF
clone_size: NA; d_call: NA; v_call: TRBV20-1; j_call: TRBJ1-4; cdr3_nt: TGCAGTGCTAGCCCCCCAGGAAAACTGTTTTTT; cdr3_aa: CSASPPGKLFF
clone_size: many; d_call: NA; v_call: TRBV5-6; j_call: TRBJ2-5; cdr3_nt: TGTGCCAGCAGCTTGGAAGGGCCGTCCACCCAAGAGACCCAGTACTTC; cdr3_aa: CASSLEGPSTQETQYF
clone_size: many; d_call: TRBD1; v_call: TRBV13; j_call: TRBJ2-6; cdr3_nt: TGTGCCAGCAGCCGACAGGGGTCTGGGGCCAACGTCCTGACTTTC; cdr3_aa: CASSRQGSGANVLTF
clone_size: many; d_call: NA; v_call: TRBV4-2; j_call: TRBJ2-1; cdr3_nt: TGTGCCAGCAGCCAAGCCCGCAACCTGGGGCAGTTCTTC; cdr3_aa: CASSQARNLGQFF
clone_size: NA; d_call: TRBD1; v_call: TRBV2; j_call: TRBJ2-2; cdr3_nt: TGTGCCAGCGAACCGGGACAGGGGGCGGCCGGGGAGCTGTTTTTT; cdr3_aa: CASEPGQGAAGELFF
clone_size: many; d_call: NA; v_call: TRBV7-9; j_call: TRBJ2-7; cdr3_nt: TGTGCCAGCAGCCAACAGGGATACGAGCAGTACTTC; cdr3_aa: CASSQQGYEQYF
clone_size: few; d_call: TRBD1; v_call: TRBV6-6; j_call: TRBJ1-5; cdr3_nt: TGTGCCAGCAGGATCGACAGGGTGCCCTATAGCAATCAGCCCCAGCATTTT; cdr3_aa: CASRIDRVPYSNQPQHF
clone_size: many; d_call: NA; v_call: TRBV2; j_call: TRBJ1-5; cdr3_nt: TGTGCCAGCGGGGGAACAGGCAATCAGCCCCAGCATTTT; cdr3_aa: CASGGTGNQPQHF
clone_size: few; d_call: NA; v_call: TRBV11-2; j_call: TRBJ2-3; cdr3_nt: TGTGCCAGCAGCTTGAGGGGGGGCCTAAACGTTGAAGATACGCAGTATTTT; cdr3_aa: CASSLRGGLNVEDTQYF
clone_size: NA; d_call: NA; v_call: TRBV28; j_call: TRBJ1-4; cdr3_nt: TGTGCCAGCAGCTGGGGAGGACAAGTTAATGAAAAACTGTTTTTT; cdr3_aa: CASSWGGQVNEKLFF
clone_size: few; d_call: NA; v_call: TRBV6-5; j_call: TRBJ1-1; cdr3_nt: TGTGCCAGCCAGACAGGCCATAACACTGAAGCTTTCTTT; cdr3_aa: CASQTGHNTEAFF